The 14 T cell receptor beta chains given below trace back to one sample, sequenced in a study of blood T cell repertoires in COVID-19. Sequenced by immunoSEQ multiplex PCR; TCRdb stores in-frame clones only, minus some. Of about 67,000 clones in the sample, approximately 88% are singletons; the top ten hold around a fifth. The sequencing sample was made of peripheral blood. These receptors all stem from a woman of 80 years or more with acute or convalescent COVID-19.

The chain carries TRBV6-1 and TRBJ2-7, with D tentatively TRBD1 (5 bases). Trimming pared 4 bases from V and 0 bases from J, leaving 16 bases between. This CDR3 region has 16 residues. Germline V lookup: CDR1 MNHNS, CDR2 SASEGT. As DNA, the CDR3 is TGTGCCAGCAGTGCCTCGACAGCCTCAAGCTCCTACGAGCAGTACTTC. It codes for CASSASTASSSYEQYF.

The chain carries TRBV2 and TRBJ2-1, with 7 nucleotides matching TRBD1. Trimming removed 8 bases from V and 4 bases from J; junction bases left unmatched: 5. This CDR3 is built from 13 residues. Germline assignment: CDR1 SNHLY and CDR2 FYNNEI. Written as DNA, the CDR3 is TGTGCCAGCTCGGGACAGTTATACAATGAGCAGTTCTTC. Translation gives CASSGQLYNEQFF. The whole variable domain, filled in from reference TRBV2 and TRBJ2-1, reads EPEVTQTPSHQVTQMGQEVILRCVPISNHLYFYWYRQILGQKVEFLVSFYNNEISEKSEIFDDQFSVERPDGSNFTLKIRSTKLEDSAMYFCASSGQLYNEQFFGPGTRLTVL.

The genes are TRBV28 and TRBJ2-3; 7 bases are shared with TRBD2. The CDR3 consists of 15 residues. Germline assignment: CDR1 MDHEN and CDR2 SYDVKM. V was clipped by 6 bases and J by 2 bases; unmatched bases: 8. The DNA for the CDR3 is TGTGCCAGCAGCCGACCTAGCGGTCTCACAGATACGCAGTATTTT. As protein: CASSRPSGLTDTQYF. Filled out from reference TRBV28 and TRBJ2-3, the complete variable domain reads DVKVTQSSRYLVKRTGEKVFLECVQDMDHENMFWYRQDPGLGLRLIYFSYDVKMKEKGDIPEGYSVSREKKERFSLILESASTNQTSMYLCASSRPSGLTDTQYFGPGTRLTVL.

The V and J genes are TRBV6-6 and TRBJ1-5, with 12 bases that match TRBD1. Germline loops: CDR1 MNHNY, CDR2 SVGAGI (reference sequence). The CDR3 sequence is 18 residues long. V was clipped by 5 bases and J by 3 bases; unmatched bases: 11. Here the CDR3 reads CASSPGQGAMRFNQPQHF. Written as DNA, the CDR3 is TGTGCCAGCAGTCCGGGACAGGGGGCGATGAGATTCAATCAGCCCCAGCATTTT.

This clone has only one observation. J is TRBJ1-2 and V is TRBV28, with 9 positions matching TRBD1. CDR1 and CDR2 (germline): MDHEN, SYDVKM. V gave up 1 base and J gave up 8 bases; unmatched junction bases: 5. The CDR3 covers 14 residues. CDR3 region: CASSLSGTGSGYTF. For the CDR3, the DNA is TGTGCCAGCAGTTTATCCGGGACAGGGTCCGGCTACACCTTC.

The chain links TRBV19 to TRBJ1-5; 9 positions match TRBD1. Germline V gene lookup returns CDR1 LNHDA and CDR2 SQIVND (reference sequence). This CDR3 is 15 amino acids long. V lost 4 bases and J lost 6; bases outside the gene matches: 7. The CDR3 DNA reads TGTGCCAGTAGTAGGACAGGGGCTTCGAGTCAGCCCCAGCATTTT. It is translated as CASSRTGASSQPQHF.

The chain joins TRBV19 to TRBJ2-6; TRBD2 matches 8 bases. The V and J ends lost 6 bases and 4 bases, in that order; junction bases with no gene match: 8. The germline V gene has CDR1 LNHDA and CDR2 SQIVND (reference sequence). The CDR3 sequence is 16 residues long. The CDR3 region is CASSQRGGTGANVLTF. In nucleotides, the CDR3 is TGTGCCAGTAGCCAACGGGGGGGAACCGGGGCCAACGTCCTGACTTTC.

About this clone: A read error may be the cause here, since a much bigger clone is one base away. This sample includes further DNA sequences coding for the same CDR3. The chain uses TRBV19 and TRBJ1-2; D is uncertain. Trimming stripped 3 bases from V and 4 bases from J, with 6 bases between. The CDR3 is made up of 12 amino acids. Germline lookup yields CDR1 LNHDA and CDR2 SQIVND (reference sequence). The CDR3, as DNA: TGTGCCAGTAGTATCTCGGTCTATGGCTACACCTTC. Translation: CASSISVYGYTF. The variable domain in full, with the rest retrieved from reference TRBV19 and TRBJ1-2, is DGGITQSPKYLFRKEGQNVTLSCEQNLNHDAMYWYRQDPGQGLRLIYYSQIVNDFQKGDIAEGYSVSREKKESFPLTVTSAQKNPTAFYLCASSISVYGYTFGSGTRLTVV.

The gene calls are TRBV2 and TRBJ1-1; D is ambiguous. The germline V gene encodes CDR1 SNHLY and CDR2 FYNNEI. The CDR3 length is 12 residues. Trimming pared 3 bases from V and 5 bases from J, leaving 7 bases between. CDR3 amino acids: CASSELSTEAFF. CDR3 sequence (DNA): TGTGCCAGCAGTGAGCTCAGTACTGAAGCTTTCTTT.

The chain links TRBV28 to TRBJ1-5; D perhaps matches TRBD1 (6 bases). The CDR3 is 14 residues long. Germline CDR1 and CDR2: MDHEN and SYDVKM. V was pared by 5 bases and J by 9 bases, with 17 bases between. The CDR3 protein is CASSHTGKERPQHF. CDR3 bases: TGTGCCAGCAGTCACACAGGGAAGGAGAGGCCCCAGCATTTT.

The rearrangement links TRBV11-3 to TRBJ2-5; 9 bases line up with TRBD1. The V and J ends lost 5 bases and 4 bases, in that order; junction bases with no gene match: 8. CDR1 is SGHNT, CDR2 YENEEA, per germline. This CDR3 is built from 15 residues. CDR3 amino acids: CASSKRTGVVETQYF. The CDR3 DNA sequence: TGTGCCAGCAGCAAAAGGACAGGGGTTGTAGAGACCCAGTACTTC.

The chain recombines TRBV28 with TRBJ1-5, with D hard to call. Germline values: CDR1 MDHEN, CDR2 SYDVKM. The V end lost 3 bases, the J end lost 0 bases, and 15 bases lay between the germline ends. The CDR3 has 17 amino acids. CDR3 coding DNA: TGTGCCAGCAGTTTGGCAAACGCCAAGTATAGCAATCAGCCCCAGCATTTT. This translates into CASSLANAKYSNQPQHF.

This chain uses TRBV19 with TRBJ2-2; maybe TRBD1 (5 bases). The CDR3 is 13 amino acids. The V end lost 7 bases, the J end lost 11 bases, and 17 bases lay between the germline ends. Germline V gene data show CDR1 as LNHDA and CDR2 as SQIVND (reference sequence). The chain's CDR3 is CASTEQGLGELFF. CDR3 sequence (DNA): TGTGCCAGTACGGAGCAGGGCCTCGGAGAGCTGTTTTTT.

This clone was counted once. The chain recombines TRBV3-1 (or the pseudogene TRBV3-2) with TRBJ1-6; TRBD1 matches at 7 bases. The CDR3 length is 17 residues. From germline, CDR1 is LGHDT and CDR2 YNNKEL (reference sequence). The ends lost 4 bases at V and 0 bases at J; junction bases unmatched: 6. Here the CDR3 reads CASSPRGGRSYNSPLHF. The CDR3 DNA reads TGTGCCAGCAGCCCCCGAGGGGGCCGCTCCTATAATTCACCCCTCCACTTT.